The source of this TCR beta chain is a study of cytomegalovirus exposure and HLA in healthy donors. It was with 60 Vbeta and 13 Jbeta primers that the PCR ran. TCRdb's copy holds only in-frame clones and misses some; the assay was immunoSEQ multiplex PCR. The sample holds 120,000 or so clones; roughly 80% are singletons and the top ten take roughly 4%. CDR1 is GTSNPN, CDR2 SVGIG, per germline (reference sequence). The CDR3 covers 14 residues. V was pared by 0 bases and J by 5 bases, with 13 bases between. The sequencing input was PBMCs. The genes are TRBV30 and TRBJ1-2; D is undetermined. This TCR was recovered from a man between 18 and 29 years old in good health and CMV-seropositive. CDR3 region: CAWSVLDLEYGYTF. Here the CDR3 DNA reads TGTGCCTGGAGTGTACTAGATTTGGAGTATGGCTACACCTTC.